This paragraph reports one T cell receptor (beta chain). Its antigen is not known. From germline, CDR1 is LGHNA and CDR2 YSLEER. The V end was cut by 2 bases, the J end by 5 bases, with 9 bases between. The CDR3 sequence is 13 residues long. The data are from a study of lymphopenia after photon versus proton radiotherapy. Study findings and constraints: Post-nadir diversity loss with photons came from oligoclonal expansion, particularly CD8+ Temra cells. Relative stability marked proton patients; photon patients lost diversity and naive cells.

Sequencing was performed with immunoSEQ multiplex PCR; in TCRdb, only in-frame clones are kept and a portion is missing. The sample lists more than 60,000 clones, around 88% seen once, with less than 2.5% in the top ten. The specimen was peripheral blood, collected from a patient treated with photon-based radiotherapy. The source of this sequence is a man aged 35-49 years with gastric cancer. The J gene is TRBJ1-2, the V gene TRBV4-3; a possible D gene is TRBD1 (5 bases). CDR3 DNA: TGCGCCAGCAGCCAAAATCGACAGTATGGCTACACCTTC. This sequence encodes CASSQNRQYGYTF.